The clone carrying this T cell receptor beta chain showed up just once. Its matching antigen is unknown. This specimen belongs to a study of vaccination effects on CD4 cells after COVID-19. About the research overall: Every well got a few million PBMC, which were grown with 10 IU/ml IL-2 and 10 ug/ml peptides. Study outcomes and limitations: At late timepoints after vaccination, vaccine- and infection-induced clones shrank markedly.

CDR3 length: 15 amino acids. The ends were cut back, 0 bases at V and 7 bases at J, with 13 bases in the middle. Germline V lookup: CDR1 SGHKS, CDR2 YYEKEE (reference sequence). Data came from immunoSEQ multiplex PCR; TCRdb stores just in-frame clones and leaves some out. Of 40,000 to 45,000 clones listed, around 73% are singletons. Following a roughly eleven-day culture, CD4+ T cells were purified. The vaccine given was either BNT162b2 or mRNA-1273, in two doses. Nobody among the vaccine recipients had prior SARS-CoV-2 infection (nucleocapsid antibodies were negative). This sequence was found in a human donor who received a COVID-19 vaccine. The sequenced sample was CD4+ T cells from PBMCs cultured without peptide, obtained after COVID-19 vaccination. The rearrangement uses TRBV5-5 and TRBJ1-4; D possibly corresponds to TRBD1 (6 bases). The CDR3 nucleotides read TGTGCCAGCAGCTTGGGGACAGTTACCTCTGAAAAACTGTTTTTT. As protein: CASSLGTVTSEKLFF.